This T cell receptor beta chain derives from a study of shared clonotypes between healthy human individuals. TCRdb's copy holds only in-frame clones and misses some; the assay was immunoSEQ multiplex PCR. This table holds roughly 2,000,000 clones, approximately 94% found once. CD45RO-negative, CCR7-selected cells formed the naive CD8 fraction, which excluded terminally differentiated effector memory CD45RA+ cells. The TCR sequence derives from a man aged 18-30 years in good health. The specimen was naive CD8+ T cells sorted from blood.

In DNA, the CDR3 is TGCAGCGTTGAGGGACAGGGGGGAAGCTCCTATAATTCACCCCTCCACTTT. The encoded protein is CSVEGQGGSSYNSPLHF. The chain couples TRBV29-1 to TRBJ1-6, with 11 positions matching TRBD1. J gave up 0 bases and V 3 bases, and 4 bases lay outside the gene matches. CDR3 size: 17 residues. Germline V CDR1 and CDR2: SQVTM, ANQGSEA.